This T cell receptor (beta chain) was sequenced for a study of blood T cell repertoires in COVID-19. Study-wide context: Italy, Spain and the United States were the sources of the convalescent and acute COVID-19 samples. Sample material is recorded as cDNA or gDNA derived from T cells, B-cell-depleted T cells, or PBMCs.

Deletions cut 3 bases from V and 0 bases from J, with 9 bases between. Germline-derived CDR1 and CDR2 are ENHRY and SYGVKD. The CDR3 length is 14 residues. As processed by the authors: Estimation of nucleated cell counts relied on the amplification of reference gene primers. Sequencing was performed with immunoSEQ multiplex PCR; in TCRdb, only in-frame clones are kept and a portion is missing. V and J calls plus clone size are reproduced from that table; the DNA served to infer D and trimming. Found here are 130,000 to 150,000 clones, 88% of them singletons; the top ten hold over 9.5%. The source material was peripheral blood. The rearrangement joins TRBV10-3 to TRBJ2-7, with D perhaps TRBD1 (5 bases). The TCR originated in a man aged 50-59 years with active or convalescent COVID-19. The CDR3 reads CAISEDSYSYEQYF. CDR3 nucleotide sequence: TGTGCCATCAGTGAAGACAGCTACTCCTACGAGCAGTACTTC.